The TCR beta chain under discussion was sequenced for a study of patients and donors after allogeneic stem cell transplantation. TCRdb fed the RT-PCR reads into MiXCR, producing one record per CDR3 protein. The sample has hundreds of thousands of distinct CDR3 sequences; 16% are singletons. This CDR3 contains 16 residues. The germline V gene encodes CDR1 SGHAT and CDR2 FQNNGV. V shed 0 bases and J shed 1 base, with 12 bases lying between them. This chain uses TRBV11-2 with TRBJ1-1; D is unclear. This receptor was identified in a human donor who was either an allogeneic HSCT recipient or a stem cell or donor lymphocyte infusion donor (not recorded which). It is not recorded whose cells these are; they may come from a transplant donor. Specimen: blood, either unsorted or a sorted T cell fraction (not recorded which). The CDR3 region has the DNA TGTGCCAGCAGCTTAGATACCCAGTCAAGGAACACTGAAGCTTTCTTT. This gives the protein CASSLDTQSRNTEAFF.